The clone carrying this TCR beta chain showed up just once. What it recognizes is unknown. This specimen comes from a study of blood T cells in healthy people across ages. General study findings and limits: Donor CMV status, an unknown factor, possibly confounded changes in expanded clonotypes.

The use of a sample-barcoded 5' primer and a J-beta primer mix characterized a second PCR of roughly 7 to 11 cycles. TCRdb used MiXCR to reprocess the 5' RACE reads, holding one entry per CDR3 protein. This repertoire shows 900,000 to 950,000 distinct CDR3 sequences, around 29% found once; its top ten account for roughly 10%. The CDR3 is 14 residues long. V was cut by 4 bases and J by 8 bases, with 15 bases left in between. From germline, CDR1 is MNHEY and CDR2 SVGAGI. These records were also assigned to another study, of T cells of mothers and their children. That study reports: Unrelated mother-child pairs always had slightly, but never significantly, lower normalized overlap than related pairs.

This receptor was obtained from a woman between 40 and 55 years old in good health. V usage is TRBV6-5 and J usage is TRBJ2-1; D tentatively reads TRBD1 or TRBD2 (5 bases each). The source material was blood. CDR3 DNA: TGTGCCAGCAGTTCCGGGGCTTTGGGGGATGAGCAGTTCTTC. Protein product: CASSSGALGDEQFF.